This T cell receptor (beta chain) stems from a study of T cell repertoires in ileal Crohn's disease. Study-wide results and caveats: Every patient over 26.8% clonality showed endoscopic recurrence.

To note about this clone: Its antigen is currently unknown.

Roughly 500 nanograms of biopsy DNA per sample underwent TCRB immunosequencing. Repertoires were generated with immunoSEQ multiplex PCR, while TCRdb's copy carries only in-frame clones and drops some. The sample lists roughly 2,000 clones, 96% occurring once. There are 14 residues in the CDR3. The germline V gene has CDR1 SGHNT and CDR2 YYREEE (reference sequence). With 3 bases clipped from V and 8 bases from J, the junction kept 8 bases outside the gene matches. The rearrangement links TRBV5-4 to TRBJ1-2; 9 bases line up with TRBD1. This clonotype was obtained from an adult with Crohn's disease. The specimen sequenced was ileal tissue. The CDR3 region has the DNA TGTGCCAGCAGCTCGGGACAGGGTATGGGCGGCTACACCTTC. It translates to CASSSGQGMGGYTF.